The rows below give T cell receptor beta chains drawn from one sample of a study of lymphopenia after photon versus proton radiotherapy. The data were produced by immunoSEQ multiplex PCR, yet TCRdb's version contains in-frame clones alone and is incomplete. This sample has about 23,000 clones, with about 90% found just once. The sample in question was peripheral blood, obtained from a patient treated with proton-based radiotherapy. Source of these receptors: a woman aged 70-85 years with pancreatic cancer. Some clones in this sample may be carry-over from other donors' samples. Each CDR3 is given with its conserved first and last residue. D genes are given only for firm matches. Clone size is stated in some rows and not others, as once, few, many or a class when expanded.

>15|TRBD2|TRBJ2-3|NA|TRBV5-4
CASSLGLAGGYTQYF
TGTGCCAGCAGCTTGGGGCTAGCGGGGGGGTATACGCAGTATTTT
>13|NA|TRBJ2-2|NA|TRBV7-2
CASTRGSTGELFF
TGTGCCAGCACCCGGGGGTCCACCGGGGAGCTGTTTTTT
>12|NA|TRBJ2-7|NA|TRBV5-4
CASSLVVGEQYF
TGTGCCAGCAGCTTGGTTGTGGGCGAGCAGTACTTC
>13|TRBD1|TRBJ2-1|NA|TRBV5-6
CASSLGQGLATLF
TGTGCCAGCAGCTTAGGACAGGGTCTAGCGACACTCTTC
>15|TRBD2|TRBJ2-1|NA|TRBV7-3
CASVRAGGSYNEQFF
TGTGCCAGCGTCCGGGCGGGAGGATCCTACAATGAGCAGTTCTTC
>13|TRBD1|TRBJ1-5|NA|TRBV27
CASSSGDSQPQHF
TGTGCCAGCAGTTCGGGGGACAGCCAGCCCCAGCATTTT
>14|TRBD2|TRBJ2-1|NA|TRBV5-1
CASSLGLAGYEQFF
TGCGCCAGCAGCTTGGGGCTAGCGGGCTATGAGCAGTTCTTC
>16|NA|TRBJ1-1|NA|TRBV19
CASSIGGAPSNTEAFF
TGTGCCAGTAGTATAGGGGGAGCGCCTTCGAACACTGAAGCTTTCTTT
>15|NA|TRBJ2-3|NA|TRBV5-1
CASSFENSGIDTQYF
TGCGCCAGCAGCTTTGAGAATAGCGGAATAGATACGCAGTATTTT
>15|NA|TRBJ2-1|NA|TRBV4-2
CASSQEGTRAGEQFF
TGTGCCAGCAGCCAAGAAGGAACTAGGGCTGGTGAGCAGTTCTTC
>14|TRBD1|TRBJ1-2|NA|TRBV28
CASSAPDRAYGYTF
TGTGCCAGCAGCGCCCCGGACAGGGCGTATGGCTACACCTTC
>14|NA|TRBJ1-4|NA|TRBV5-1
CASSLAQGGEKLFF
TGCGCCAGCAGCTTGGCTCAGGGTGGTGAAAAACTGTTTTTT
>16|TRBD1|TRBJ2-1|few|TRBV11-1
CASSARDRGLYNEQFF
TGTGCCAGCAGCGCCAGGGACAGGGGGCTTTACAATGAGCAGTTCTTC
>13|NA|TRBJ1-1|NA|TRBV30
CACSHNTNTEAFF
TGTGCCTGTTCGCACAACACAAACACTGAAGCTTTCTTT
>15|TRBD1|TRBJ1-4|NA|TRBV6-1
CASSDVRTGYEKLFF
TGTGCCAGCAGTGATGTGCGGACAGGGTATGAAAAACTGTTTTTT
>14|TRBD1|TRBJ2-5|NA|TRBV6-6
CASTYRGPGETQYF
TGTGCCAGTACTTACAGGGGGCCTGGGGAGACCCAGTACTTC
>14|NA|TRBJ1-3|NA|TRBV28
CASTIQDGGNTIYF
TGTGCCAGCACCATCCAGGACGGAGGAAACACCATATATTTT
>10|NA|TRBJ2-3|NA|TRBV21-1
CASDRDTQYF
TGTGCCAGCGATAGGGATACGCAGTATTTT
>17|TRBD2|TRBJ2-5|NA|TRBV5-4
CASRSGLAGWGQETQYF
TGTGCCAGCAGATCGGGACTAGCGGGCTGGGGACAAGAGACCCAGTACTTC
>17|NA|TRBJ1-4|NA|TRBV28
CASSQVGTSPTNEKLFF
TGTGCCAGCAGTCAGGTTGGGACTTCCCCAACTAATGAAAAACTGTTTTTT
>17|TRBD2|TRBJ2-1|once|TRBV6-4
CASSDSFSASGTNEQFF
TGTGCCAGCAGTGACTCGTTTTCGGCTAGCGGGACCAATGAGCAGTTCTTC
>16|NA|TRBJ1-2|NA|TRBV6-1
CASSEPGSGANYGYTF
TGTGCCAGCAGTGAACCAGGATCGGGAGCTAACTATGGCTACACCTTC
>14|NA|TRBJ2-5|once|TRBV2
CASSATGFSETQYF
TGTGCCAGCAGTGCAACAGGGTTTTCAGAGACCCAGTACTTC
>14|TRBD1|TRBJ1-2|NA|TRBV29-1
CSVDPTGTGGGYTF
TGCAGCGTTGACCCAACAGGGACAGGGGGTGGCTACACCTTC
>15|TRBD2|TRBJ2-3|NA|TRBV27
CASSFGLAGTDTQYF
TGTGCCAGCAGTTTCGGACTAGCGGGCACAGATACGCAGTATTTT
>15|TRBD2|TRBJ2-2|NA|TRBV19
CASSISSGYTGELFF
TGTGCCAGTAGTATTTCTAGCGGTTACACCGGGGAGCTGTTTTTT
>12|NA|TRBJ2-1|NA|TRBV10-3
CAIRAGNNEQFF
TGTGCCATCAGGGCGGGAAATAATGAGCAGTTCTTC
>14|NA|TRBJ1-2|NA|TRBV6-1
CASNERGAIYGYTF
TGTGCCAGCAATGAGAGGGGGGCCATCTATGGCTACACCTTC
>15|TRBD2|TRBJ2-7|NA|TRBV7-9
CASSSRLAGGNEQYF
TGTGCCAGCAGCTCCCGACTAGCGGGAGGAAATGAGCAGTACTTC
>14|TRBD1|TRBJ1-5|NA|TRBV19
CASSKQGDNQPQHF
TGTGCCAGTAGTAAACAGGGGGACAATCAGCCCCAGCATTTT
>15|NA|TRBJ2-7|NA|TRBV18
CASSPAGTGNYEQYF
TGTGCCAGCTCACCAGCCGGGACGGGGAATTACGAGCAGTACTTC
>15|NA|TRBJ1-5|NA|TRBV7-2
CASSLDFSGARPQHF
TGTGCCAGCAGCTTAGACTTCTCAGGGGCCCGGCCCCAGCATTTT
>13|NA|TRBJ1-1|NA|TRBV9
CASSLSGNTEAFF
TGTGCCAGCAGCCTCAGTGGAAACACTGAAGCTTTCTTT
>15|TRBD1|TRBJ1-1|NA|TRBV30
CAWSLTHTGDTEAFF
TGTGCCTGGAGTCTCACCCACACAGGGGACACTGAAGCTTTCTTT
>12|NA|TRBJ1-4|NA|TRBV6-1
CASCIRTEKLFF
TGTGCCAGCTGCATAAGGACGGAAAAACTGTTTTTT
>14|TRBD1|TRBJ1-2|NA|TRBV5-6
CASSPGQGARSYTF
TGTGCCAGCAGTCCGGGACAGGGGGCAAGAAGCTACACCTTC
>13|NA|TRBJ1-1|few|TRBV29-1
CSSQQAVNTEAFF
TGCAGCTCACAACAGGCTGTGAACACTGAAGCTTTCTTT
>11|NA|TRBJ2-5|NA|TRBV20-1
CSALGGETQYF
TGCAGTGCCTTGGGGGGAGAGACCCAGTACTTC
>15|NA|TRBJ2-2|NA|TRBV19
CASSSGTANTGELFF
TGTGCCAGTAGTTCTGGGACCGCTAACACCGGGGAGCTGTTTTTT
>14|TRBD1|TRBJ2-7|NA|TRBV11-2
CASSITGGSYEQYF
TGTGCCAGCTCAATCACAGGGGGCTCCTACGAGCAGTACTTC
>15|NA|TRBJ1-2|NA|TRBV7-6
CASSLVEGGGYGYTF
TGTGCCAGCAGCTTAGTTGAAGGGGGAGGATATGGCTACACCTTC
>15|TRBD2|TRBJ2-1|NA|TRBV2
CASRPGTSGINEQFF
TGTGCCAGCAGGCCCGGGACTAGCGGGATCAATGAGCAGTTCTTC
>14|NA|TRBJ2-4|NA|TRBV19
CASIPGVAKNIQYF
TGTGCCAGTATTCCGGGGGTAGCCAAAAACATTCAGTACTTC
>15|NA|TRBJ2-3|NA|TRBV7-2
CASSQGRGSTDTQYF
TGTGCCAGCAGCCAGGGTCGGGGTAGCACAGATACGCAGTATTTT
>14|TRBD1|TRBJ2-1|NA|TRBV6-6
CASSYGTGSNEQFF
TGTGCCAGCAGTTACGGGACAGGGAGTAATGAGCAGTTCTTC
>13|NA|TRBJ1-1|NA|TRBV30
CAWIPTPGTEAFF
TGTGCCTGGATACCGACCCCGGGGACTGAAGCTTTCTTT
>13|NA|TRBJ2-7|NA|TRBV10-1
CASSSGGSYEQYF
TGCGCCAGCAGCTCCGGTGGCTCCTACGAGCAGTACTTC
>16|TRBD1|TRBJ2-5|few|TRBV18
CASSPLSGTAQETQYF
TGTGCCAGCTCACCACTCTCCGGGACAGCCCAAGAGACCCAGTACTTC
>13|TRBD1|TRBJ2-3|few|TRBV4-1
CASSQDRVPTQYF
TGCGCCAGCAGCCAGGACAGGGTTCCTACGCAGTATTTT
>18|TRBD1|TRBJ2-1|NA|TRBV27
CASSPKPGQGISYNEQFF
TGTGCCAGCAGTCCAAAACCGGGACAGGGCATTTCCTACAATGAGCAGTTCTTC
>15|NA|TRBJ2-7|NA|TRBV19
CASRFRQEGSYEQYF
TGTGCCAGTAGGTTCCGGCAGGAGGGTTCCTACGAGCAGTACTTC
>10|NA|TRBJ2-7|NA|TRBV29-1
CSVQDYEQYF
TGCAGCGTTCAGGACTACGAGCAGTACTTC
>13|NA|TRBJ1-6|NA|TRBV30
CAWTTQAPQPLHF
TGTGCCTGGACCACGCAGGCGCCCCAACCCCTCCACTTT
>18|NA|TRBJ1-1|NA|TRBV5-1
CASPVPHRRRTEDTEAFF
TGCGCCAGTCCTGTACCCCACCGGCGCAGGACTGAGGACACTGAAGCTTTCTTT
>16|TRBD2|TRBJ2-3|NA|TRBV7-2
CASSLQGGRYTDTQYF
TGTGCCAGCAGCTTACAGGGCGGGAGGTACACAGATACGCAGTATTTT
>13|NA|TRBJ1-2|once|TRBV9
CASSLPGVDGYTF
TGTGCCAGCAGCCTCCCAGGGGTGGATGGCTACACCTTC
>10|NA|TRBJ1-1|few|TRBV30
CAWKGTEAFF
TGTGCCTGGAAGGGCACTGAAGCTTTCTTT
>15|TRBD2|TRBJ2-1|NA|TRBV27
CASSFGGRAKNEQFF
TGTGCCAGCAGTTTCGGCGGGAGGGCCAAGAATGAGCAGTTCTTC
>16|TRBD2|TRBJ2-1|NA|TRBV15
CATSTTTLAGANEQFF
TGTGCCACCAGCACAACTACTCTAGCGGGCGCCAATGAGCAGTTCTTC